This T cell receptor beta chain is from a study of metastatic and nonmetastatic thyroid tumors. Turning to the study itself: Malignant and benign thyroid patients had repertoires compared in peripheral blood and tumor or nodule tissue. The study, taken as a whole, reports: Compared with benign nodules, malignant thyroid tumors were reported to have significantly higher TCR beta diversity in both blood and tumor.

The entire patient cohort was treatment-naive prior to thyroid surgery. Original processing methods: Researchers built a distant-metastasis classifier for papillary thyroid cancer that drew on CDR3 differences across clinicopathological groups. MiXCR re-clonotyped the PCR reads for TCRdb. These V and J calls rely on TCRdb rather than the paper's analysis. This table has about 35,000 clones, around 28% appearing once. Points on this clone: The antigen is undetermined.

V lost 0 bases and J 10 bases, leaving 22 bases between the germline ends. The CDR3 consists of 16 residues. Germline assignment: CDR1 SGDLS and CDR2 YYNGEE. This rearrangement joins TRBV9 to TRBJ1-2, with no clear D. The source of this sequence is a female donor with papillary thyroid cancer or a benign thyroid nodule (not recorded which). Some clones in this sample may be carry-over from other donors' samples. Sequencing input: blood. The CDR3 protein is CASSVEEDPTWCVYTF. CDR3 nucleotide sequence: TGTGCCAGCAGCGTAGAGGAGGACCCCACCTGGTGTGTCTACACCTTC.